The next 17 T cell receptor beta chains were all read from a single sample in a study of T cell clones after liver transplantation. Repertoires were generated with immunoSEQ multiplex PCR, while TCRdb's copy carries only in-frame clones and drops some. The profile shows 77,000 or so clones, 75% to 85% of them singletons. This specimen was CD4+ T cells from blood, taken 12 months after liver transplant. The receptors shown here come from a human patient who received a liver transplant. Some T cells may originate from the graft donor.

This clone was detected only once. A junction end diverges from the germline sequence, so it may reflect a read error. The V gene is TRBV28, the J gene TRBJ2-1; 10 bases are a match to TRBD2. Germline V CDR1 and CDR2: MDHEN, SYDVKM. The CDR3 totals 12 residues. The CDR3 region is CASSLSGRAMIF. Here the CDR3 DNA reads TGTGCCAGCAGTTTGAGCGGGAGGGCCATGATCTTC.

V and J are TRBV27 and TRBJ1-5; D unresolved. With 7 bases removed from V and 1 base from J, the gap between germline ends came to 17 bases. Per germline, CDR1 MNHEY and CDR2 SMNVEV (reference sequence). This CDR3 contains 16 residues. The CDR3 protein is CASTTFIRGSNQPQHF. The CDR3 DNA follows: TGTGCCAGCACAACCTTTATCCGGGGAAGCAATCAGCCCCAGCATTTT.

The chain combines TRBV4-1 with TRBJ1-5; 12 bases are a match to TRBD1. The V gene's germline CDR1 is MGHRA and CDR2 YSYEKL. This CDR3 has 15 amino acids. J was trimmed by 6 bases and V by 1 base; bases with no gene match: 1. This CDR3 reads CASSQGDRGLQPQHF. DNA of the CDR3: TGCGCCAGCAGCCAAGGGGACAGGGGGCTTCAGCCCCAGCATTTT.

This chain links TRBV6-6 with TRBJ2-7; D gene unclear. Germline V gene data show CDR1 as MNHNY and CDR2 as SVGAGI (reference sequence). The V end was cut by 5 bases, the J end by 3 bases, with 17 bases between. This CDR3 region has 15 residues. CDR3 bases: TGTGCCAGCAGTCGGCACGAGCTATCCCTCTACGAGCAGTACTTC. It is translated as CASSRHELSLYEQYF.

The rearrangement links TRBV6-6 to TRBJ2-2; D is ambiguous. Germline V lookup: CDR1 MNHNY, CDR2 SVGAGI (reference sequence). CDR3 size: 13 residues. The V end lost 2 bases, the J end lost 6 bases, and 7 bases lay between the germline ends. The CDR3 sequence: CASSYDRSGELFF. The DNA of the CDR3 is TGTGCCAGCAGTTACGACCGCTCCGGGGAGCTGTTTTTT.

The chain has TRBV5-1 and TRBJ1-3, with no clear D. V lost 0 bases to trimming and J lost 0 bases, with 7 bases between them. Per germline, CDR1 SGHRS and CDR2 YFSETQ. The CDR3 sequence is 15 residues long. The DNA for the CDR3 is TGCGCCAGCAGCTTGGAAGGGTCCTCTGGAAACACCATATATTTT. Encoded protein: CASSLEGSSGNTIYF.

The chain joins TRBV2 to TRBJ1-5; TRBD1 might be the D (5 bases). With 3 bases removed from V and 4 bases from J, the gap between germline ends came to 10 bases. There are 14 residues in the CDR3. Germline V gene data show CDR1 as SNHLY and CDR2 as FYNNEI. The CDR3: CASSDQGRNQPQHF. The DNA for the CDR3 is TGTGCCAGCAGTGACCAGGGCCGAAATCAGCCCCAGCATTTT.

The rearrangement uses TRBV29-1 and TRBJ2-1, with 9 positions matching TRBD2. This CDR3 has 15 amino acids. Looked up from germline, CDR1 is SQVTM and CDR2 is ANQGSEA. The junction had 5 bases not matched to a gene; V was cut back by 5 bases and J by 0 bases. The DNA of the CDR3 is TGCAGCGTTTCTGGACTAGCGAGCTCCTACAATGAGCAGTTCTTC. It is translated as CSVSGLASSYNEQFF.

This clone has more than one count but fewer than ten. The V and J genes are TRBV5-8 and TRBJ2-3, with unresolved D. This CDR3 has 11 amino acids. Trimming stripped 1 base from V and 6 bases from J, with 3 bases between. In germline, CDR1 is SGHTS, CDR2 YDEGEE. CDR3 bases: TGTGCCAGCAGCTTGAGGGATACGCAGTATTTT. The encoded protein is CASSLRDTQYF.

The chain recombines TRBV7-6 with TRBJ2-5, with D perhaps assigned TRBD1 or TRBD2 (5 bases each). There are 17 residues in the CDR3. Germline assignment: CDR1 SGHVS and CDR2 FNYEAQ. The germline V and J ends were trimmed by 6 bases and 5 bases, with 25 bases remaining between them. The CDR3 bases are TGTGCCAGCAGTCATATACCGGGACCCCGCCAAACGGAGACCCAGTACTTC. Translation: CASSHIPGPRQTETQYF.

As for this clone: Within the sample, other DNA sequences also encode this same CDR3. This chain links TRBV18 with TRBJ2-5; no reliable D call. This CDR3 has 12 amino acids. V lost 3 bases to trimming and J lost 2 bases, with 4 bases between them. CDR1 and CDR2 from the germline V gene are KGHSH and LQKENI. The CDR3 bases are TGTGCCAGCTCACCCGATCAAGAGACCCAGTACTTC. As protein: CASSPDQETQYF.

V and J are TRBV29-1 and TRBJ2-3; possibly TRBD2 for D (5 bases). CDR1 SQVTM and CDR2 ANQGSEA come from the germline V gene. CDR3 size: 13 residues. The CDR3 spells CVYGKGGSDTQYF. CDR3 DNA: TGCGTGTACGGGAAGGGTGGGTCAGATACGCAGTATTTT.

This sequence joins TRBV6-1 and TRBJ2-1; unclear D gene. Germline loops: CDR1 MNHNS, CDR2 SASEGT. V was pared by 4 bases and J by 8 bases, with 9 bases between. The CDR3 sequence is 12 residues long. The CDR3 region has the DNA TGTGCCAGCAGTGCCGTTGGAGATGAGCAGTTCTTC. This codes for CASSAVGDEQFF.

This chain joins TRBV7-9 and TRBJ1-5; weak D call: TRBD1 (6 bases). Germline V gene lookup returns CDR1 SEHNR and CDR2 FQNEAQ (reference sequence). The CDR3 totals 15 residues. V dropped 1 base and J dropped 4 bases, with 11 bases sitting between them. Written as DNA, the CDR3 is TGTGCCAGCAGCTTAGGAGGACAGCCAAATCAGCCCCAGCATTTT. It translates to CASSLGGQPNQPQHF.

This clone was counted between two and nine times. Here the CDR3 reads CASSLAGPLYGYTF. DNA of the CDR3: TGTGCCAGCAGCTTAGCCGGCCCGCTCTATGGCTACACCTTC. The V call is TRBV7-2, the J call TRBJ1-2, with unresolved D. The V gene lost 0 bases and the J gene lost 4 bases, with 9 bases spanning the gap. Germline CDR1 and CDR2: SGHTA and FQGNSA. CDR3 length equals 14 residues.

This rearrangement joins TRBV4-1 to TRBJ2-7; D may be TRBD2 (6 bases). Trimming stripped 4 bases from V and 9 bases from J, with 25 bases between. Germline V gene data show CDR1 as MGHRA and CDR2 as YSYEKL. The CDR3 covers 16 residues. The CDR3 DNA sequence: TGCGCCAGCAGCCGCCCTTCGGGGGACGGGGTGTCAGTGCAGTACTTC. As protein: CASSRPSGDGVSVQYF.

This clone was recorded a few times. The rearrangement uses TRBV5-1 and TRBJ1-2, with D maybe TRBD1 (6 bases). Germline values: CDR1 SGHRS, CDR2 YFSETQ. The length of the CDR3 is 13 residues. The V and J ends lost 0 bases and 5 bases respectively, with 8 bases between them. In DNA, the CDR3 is TGCGCCAGCAGCTTGGGACAGGATTATGGCTACACCTTC. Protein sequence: CASSLGQDYGYTF. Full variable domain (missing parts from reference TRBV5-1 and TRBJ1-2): KAGVTQTPRYLIKTRGQQVTLSCSPISGHRSVSWYQQTPGQGLQFLFEYFSETQRNKGNFPGRFSGRQFSNSRSEMNVSTLELGDSALYLCASSLGQDYGYTFGSGTRLTVV.